Here is one T cell receptor (beta chain) with its context. The data were taken from a study of blood T cell repertoires in COVID-19. On the study more broadly: Some COVID-19 samples were acute and others convalescent; all came from the United States, Italy and Spain. T cells, B-cell-depleted T cells, or PBMCs supplied cDNA or gDNA.

Original processing methods: Amplification with reference gene primers provided the estimates of nucleated cell counts. Sequenced by immunoSEQ multiplex PCR; TCRdb stores in-frame clones only, minus some. V, J and clone size are taken as reported in that table, and D and trimming were inferred from the DNA itself. The repertoire includes over 150,000 clones, more than 75% of them detected once, and around 2.1% sits in the top ten. Germline values: CDR1 LGHDT, CDR2 YNNKEL (reference sequence). Trimming pared 3 bases from V and 1 base from J, leaving 13 bases between. CDR3 length: 16 amino acids. The chain employs TRBV3-1 (or the pseudogene TRBV3-2) and TRBJ1-3; perhaps TRBD1 as D (5 bases). The clonotype originates from a man between 18 and 35 years old with acute or convalescent COVID-19. The sequenced sample consisted of peripheral blood. In DNA, the CDR3 is TGTGCCAGCAGCCACCCCCTTAGGGGATCTGGAAACACCATATATTTT. The encoded protein is CASSHPLRGSGNTIYF.